This TCR beta chain was identified during a study of T-cell memory formation after mild COVID-19. Overall study results and limits: Clones contracting day 15 to 85 were balanced CD4/CD8; later expanders leaned CD4+.

The CDR3 is 15 amino acids. This clonotype was counted a few times. No antigen is known for it. Using its own MiXCR run on the 5' RACE reads, TCRdb lists one record per CDR3 protein. The sample holds 340,000 or so distinct CDR3 sequences, approximately 12% seen once. This chain links TRBV21-1 with TRBJ1-5; the table assigns TRBD1, which was not confirmed against the DNA. TRBV21-1 is assigned pseudogene status. This receptor was taken from a man between 18 and 35 years old who had mild COVID-19 (a few samples of this study predate the infection). Cell type and time point are not known. The material sequenced was PBMCs or a T cell subset sorted from them (not recorded which). The CDR3 here is CASSNVPLPNQPQHF. The CDR3 DNA sequence: TGTGCCAGCAGCAATGTCCCACTGCCAAATCAGCCCCAGCATTTT.